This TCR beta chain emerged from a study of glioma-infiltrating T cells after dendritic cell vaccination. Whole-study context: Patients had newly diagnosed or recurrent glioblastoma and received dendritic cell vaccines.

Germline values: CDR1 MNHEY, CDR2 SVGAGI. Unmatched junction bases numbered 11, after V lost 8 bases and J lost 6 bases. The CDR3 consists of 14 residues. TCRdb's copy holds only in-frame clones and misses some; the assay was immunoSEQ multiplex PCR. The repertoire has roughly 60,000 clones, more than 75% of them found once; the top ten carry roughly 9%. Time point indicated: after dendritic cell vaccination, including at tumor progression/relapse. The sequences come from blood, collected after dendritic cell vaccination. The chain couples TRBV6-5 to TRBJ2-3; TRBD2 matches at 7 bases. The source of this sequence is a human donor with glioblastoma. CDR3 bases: TGTGCCAGCGGAGCGGGGCTTCACATGGATACGCAGTATTTT. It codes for CASGAGLHMDTQYF.